Many counts were recorded for the clone carrying this T cell receptor beta chain. The target antigen is unknown. Trimming took off 1 base at V and 2 bases at J, with 3 bases between the two ends. CDR3 length: 12 amino acids. The germline CDR1 and CDR2 sequences are SGHVS and FQNEAQ. This specimen comes from a study of CD8+CD57+ T cells in acquired aplastic anemia. About the study: Sorted CD4+ plus CD8+ cells gave DNA averaging roughly 3.2 ug. Read counts for CD4+ cells (from healthy donors) averaged around 10 million. Points from the study as a whole: The same twenty-nine CD8+ CDR3 sequences occurred in patients and in controls.

Genomic DNA was employed as the template in profiling TCR beta VDJ and CDR3. Each CDR3 protein is one row after TCRdb ran MiXCR on the reads. This table holds some 410,000 distinct CDR3 sequences, roughly 64% found once. The source of this sequence is a human donor in good health, serving as a control. This rearrangement joins TRBV7-8 to TRBJ2-7; the D is unclear. Sequencing was carried out using sorted CD4+, CD8+, or CD8+CD57+ T cells (not recorded which) from PBMCs. The CDR3 DNA reads as TGTGCCAGCAGCTTAGGCGCCTACGAGCAGTACTTC. This translates into CASSLGAYEQYF.